The text below deals with one T cell receptor (beta chain). Its antigen is not identified. Germline CDR1 LNHDA, CDR2 SQIVND (reference sequence). There are 14 residues in the CDR3. V was trimmed by 6 bases and J by 5 bases, leaving 14 bases between them. The data were taken from a study of cytomegalovirus exposure and HLA in healthy donors. Study-wide points: Cytomegalovirus-associated status was assigned to about 170 TCR beta chains. Per published reports, the classifier diagnosed cytomegalovirus status with high specificity and sensitivity.

Libraries were prepared by immunoSEQ multiplex PCR; TCRdb keeps only in-frame clonotypes and omits some of them. The table includes 120,000 to 150,000 clones, about 87% detected once. This chain links TRBV19 with TRBJ2-1; D is possibly TRBD2 (6 bases). Material for sequencing was PBMCs. The source is a young man in good health and CMV-seropositive. CDR3 sequence reads: CASRGGTLDNEQFF. CDR3 nucleotide sequence: TGTGCCAGTAGAGGCGGGACGTTGGACAATGAGCAGTTCTTC. Full variable domain (remainder filled in from reference TRBV19 and TRBJ2-1): DGGITQSPKYLFRKEGQNVTLSCEQNLNHDAMYWYRQDPGQGLRLIYYSQIVNDFQKGDIAEGYSVSREKKESFPLTVTSAQKNPTAFYLCASRGGTLDNEQFFGPGTRLTVL.